The source of this TCR beta chain is a study of T cell changes during pregnancy in multiple sclerosis. Trimming cost V 1 base and J 2 bases; bases outside gene matches: 5. The germline CDR1 and CDR2 sequences are GTSNPN and SVGIG (reference sequence). The CDR3 has 15 amino acids. TCRdb keeps only in-frame clones here, not all; method: immunoSEQ multiplex PCR. The sample has tens of thousands of clones; over 90% are singletons. This clonotype was sampled from a female donor with multiple sclerosis, enrolled in a pregnancy study. The chain combines TRBV30 with TRBJ2-3, with 8 bases aligning to TRBD2. Sample: peripheral blood, taken in the third trimester of pregnancy. The CDR3 nucleotides read TGTGCCTGGAGTGCTTTAGCGGGAATCACAGATACGCAGTATTTT. Residues: CAWSALAGITDTQYF.